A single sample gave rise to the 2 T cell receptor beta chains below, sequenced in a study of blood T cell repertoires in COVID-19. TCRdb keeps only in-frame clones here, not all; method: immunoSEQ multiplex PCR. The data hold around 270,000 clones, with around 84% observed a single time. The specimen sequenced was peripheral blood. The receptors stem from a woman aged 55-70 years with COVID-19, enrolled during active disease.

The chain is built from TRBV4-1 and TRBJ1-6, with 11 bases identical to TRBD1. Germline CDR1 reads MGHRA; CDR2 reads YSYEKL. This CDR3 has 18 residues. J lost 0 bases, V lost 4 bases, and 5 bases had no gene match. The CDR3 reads CASSLGTGGSSYNSPLHF. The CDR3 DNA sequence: TGCGCCAGCAGCCTCGGGACAGGGGGGAGCTCCTATAATTCACCCCTCCACTTT.

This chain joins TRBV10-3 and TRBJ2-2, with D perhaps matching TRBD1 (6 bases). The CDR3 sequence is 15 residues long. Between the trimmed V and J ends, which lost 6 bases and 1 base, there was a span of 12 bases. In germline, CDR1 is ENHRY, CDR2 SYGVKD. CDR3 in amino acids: CAIRPRDMNTGELFF. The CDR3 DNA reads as TGTGCCATCAGGCCCCGGGACATGAACACCGGGGAGCTGTTTTTT.